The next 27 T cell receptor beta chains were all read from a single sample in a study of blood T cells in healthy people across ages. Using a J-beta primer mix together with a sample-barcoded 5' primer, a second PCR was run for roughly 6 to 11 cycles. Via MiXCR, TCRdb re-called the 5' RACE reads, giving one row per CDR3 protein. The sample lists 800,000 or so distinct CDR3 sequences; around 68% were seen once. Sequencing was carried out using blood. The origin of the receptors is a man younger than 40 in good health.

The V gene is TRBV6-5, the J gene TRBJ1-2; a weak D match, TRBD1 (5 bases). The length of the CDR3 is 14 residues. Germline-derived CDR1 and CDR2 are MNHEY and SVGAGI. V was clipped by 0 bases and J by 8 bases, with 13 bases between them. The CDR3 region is CASSYSVSGQGYTF. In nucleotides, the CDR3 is TGTGCCAGCAGTTACTCCGTGTCGGGGCAGGGCTACACCTTC.

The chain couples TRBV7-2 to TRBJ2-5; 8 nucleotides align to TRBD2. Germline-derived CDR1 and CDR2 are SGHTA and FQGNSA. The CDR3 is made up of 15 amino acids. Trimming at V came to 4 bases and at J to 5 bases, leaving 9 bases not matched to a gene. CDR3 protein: CASSWQGLGRETQYF. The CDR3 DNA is TGTGCCAGCAGCTGGCAGGGACTAGGTCGTGAGACCCAGTACTTC.

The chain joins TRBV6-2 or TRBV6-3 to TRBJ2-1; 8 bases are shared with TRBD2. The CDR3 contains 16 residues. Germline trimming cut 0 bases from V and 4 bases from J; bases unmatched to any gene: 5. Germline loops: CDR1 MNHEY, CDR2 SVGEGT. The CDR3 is CASSYSTGGAYNEQFF. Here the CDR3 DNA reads TGTGCCAGCAGTTACTCAACCGGGGGGGCTTACAATGAGCAGTTCTTC.

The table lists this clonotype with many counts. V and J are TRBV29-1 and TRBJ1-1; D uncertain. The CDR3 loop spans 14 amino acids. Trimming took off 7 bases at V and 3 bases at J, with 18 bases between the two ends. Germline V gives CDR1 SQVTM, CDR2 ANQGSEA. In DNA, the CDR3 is TGCAGCGGTAACCCGTCCGCTAAGTACACTGAAGCTTTCTTT. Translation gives CSGNPSAKYTEAFF.

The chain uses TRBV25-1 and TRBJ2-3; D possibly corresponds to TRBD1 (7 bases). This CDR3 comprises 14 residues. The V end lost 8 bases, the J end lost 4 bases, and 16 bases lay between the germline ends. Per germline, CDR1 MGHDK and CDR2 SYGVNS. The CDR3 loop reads CASYGGRGADTQYF. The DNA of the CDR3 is TGTGCCAGCTACGGAGGCAGGGGGGCAGATACGCAGTATTTT.

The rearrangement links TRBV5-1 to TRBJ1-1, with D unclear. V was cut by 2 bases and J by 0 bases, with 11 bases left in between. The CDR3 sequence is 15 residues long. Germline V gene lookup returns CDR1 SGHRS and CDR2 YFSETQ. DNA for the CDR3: TGCGCCAGCAGCTTCTACGACCGTATGAACACTGAAGCTTTCTTT. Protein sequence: CASSFYDRMNTEAFF.

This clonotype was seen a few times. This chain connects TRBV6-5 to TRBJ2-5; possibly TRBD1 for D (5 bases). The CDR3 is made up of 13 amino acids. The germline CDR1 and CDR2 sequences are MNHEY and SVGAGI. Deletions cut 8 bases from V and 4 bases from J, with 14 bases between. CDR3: CASATGFRETQYF. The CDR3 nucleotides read TGTGCCAGCGCCACAGGATTCCGAGAGACCCAGTACTTC.

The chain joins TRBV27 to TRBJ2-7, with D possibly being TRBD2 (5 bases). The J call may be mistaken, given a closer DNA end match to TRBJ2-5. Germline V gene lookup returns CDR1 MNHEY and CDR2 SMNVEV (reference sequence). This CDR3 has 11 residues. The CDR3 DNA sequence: TGTGCCAACAGCGGCGGAGAGACCCAGTACTTC. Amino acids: CANSGGETQYF.

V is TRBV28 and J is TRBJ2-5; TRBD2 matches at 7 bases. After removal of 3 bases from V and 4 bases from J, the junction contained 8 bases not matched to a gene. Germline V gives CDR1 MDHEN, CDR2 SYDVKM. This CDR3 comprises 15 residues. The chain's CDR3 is CASSFRTSGIETQYF. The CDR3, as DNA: TGTGCCAGCAGTTTTCGGACTAGTGGGATAGAGACCCAGTACTTC.

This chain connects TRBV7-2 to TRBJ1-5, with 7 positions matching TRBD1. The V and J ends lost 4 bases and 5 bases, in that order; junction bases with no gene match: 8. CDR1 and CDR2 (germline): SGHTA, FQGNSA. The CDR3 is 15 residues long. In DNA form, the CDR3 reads TGTGCCAGCAGCTATAGACAGGGTAGGGATCAGCCCCAGCATTTT. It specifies CASSYRQGRDQPQHF.

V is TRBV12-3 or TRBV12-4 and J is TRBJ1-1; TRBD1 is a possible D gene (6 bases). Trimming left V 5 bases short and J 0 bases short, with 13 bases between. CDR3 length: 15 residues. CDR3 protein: CASSLTGLMNTEAFF. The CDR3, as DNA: TGTGCCAGCAGTCTGACAGGTCTTATGAACACTGAAGCTTTCTTT.

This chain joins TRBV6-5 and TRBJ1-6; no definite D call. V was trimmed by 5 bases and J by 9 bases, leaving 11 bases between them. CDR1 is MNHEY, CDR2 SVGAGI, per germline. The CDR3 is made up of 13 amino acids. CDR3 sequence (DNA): TGTGCCAGCAGTACCATCTTTGGTTCACCCCTCCACTTT. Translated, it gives CASSTIFGSPLHF.

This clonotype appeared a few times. CDR3 residues: CASSPRQGGVDGYTF. The CDR3 nucleotides read TGCGCCAGCAGCCCTCGACAGGGTGGAGTTGATGGCTACACCTTC. The rearrangement links TRBV4-1 to TRBJ1-2; 7 bases are a match to TRBD1. This CDR3 has 15 residues. With V trimmed by 4 bases and J by 6 bases, 11 bases remained unmatched. Germline V gene data show CDR1 as MGHRA and CDR2 as YSYEKL.

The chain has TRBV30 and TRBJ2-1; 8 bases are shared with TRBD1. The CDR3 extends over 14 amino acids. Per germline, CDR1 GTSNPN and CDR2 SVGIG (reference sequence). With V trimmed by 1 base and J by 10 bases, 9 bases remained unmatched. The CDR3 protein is CAWSGDRSTGEQFF. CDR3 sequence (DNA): TGTGCCTGGAGTGGGGACAGGAGTACTGGGGAGCAGTTCTTC.

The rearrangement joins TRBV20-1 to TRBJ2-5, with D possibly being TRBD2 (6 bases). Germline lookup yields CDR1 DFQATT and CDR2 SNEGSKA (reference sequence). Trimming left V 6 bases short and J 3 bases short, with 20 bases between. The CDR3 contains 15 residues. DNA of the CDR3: TGCAGTGCCTCGGTACCGGGACTCATTAAAGAGACCCAGTACTTC. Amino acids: CSASVPGLIKETQYF.

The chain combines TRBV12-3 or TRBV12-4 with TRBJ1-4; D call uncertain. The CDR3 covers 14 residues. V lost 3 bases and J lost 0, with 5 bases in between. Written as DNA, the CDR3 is TGTGCCAGCAGTTTTAGGTCAACTAATGAAAAACTGTTTTTT. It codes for CASSFRSTNEKLFF.

The CDR3 region has the DNA TGTGCCAGCAGTGTCCAGGGGGTTGACGGCTACACCTTC. The encoded protein is CASSVQGVDGYTF. V is TRBV2 and J is TRBJ1-2; 7 bases align to TRBD1. CDR1 SNHLY and CDR2 FYNNEI come from the germline V gene. Trimming removed 4 bases from V and 8 bases from J; junction bases left unmatched: 7. The CDR3 extends over 13 amino acids. The variable domain in full, with the rest retrieved from reference TRBV2 and TRBJ1-2, is EPEVTQTPSHQVTQMGQEVILRCVPISNHLYFYWYRQILGQKVEFLVSFYNNEISEKSEIFDDQFSVERPDGSNFTLKIRSTKLEDSAMYFCASSVQGVDGYTFGSGTRLTVV.

CDR3 sequence (DNA): TGTGCCAGCAGCGCGGGCTGGACAGGGAGCTCCTACGAGCAGTACTTC. Its protein product is CASSAGWTGSSYEQYF. J is TRBJ2-7 and V is TRBV7-8; 8 bases match TRBD1. Germline V gene sequence: CDR1 SGHVS, CDR2 FQNEAQ. J gave up 0 bases and V 5 bases, and 9 bases lay outside the gene matches. The CDR3 loop spans 16 amino acids.

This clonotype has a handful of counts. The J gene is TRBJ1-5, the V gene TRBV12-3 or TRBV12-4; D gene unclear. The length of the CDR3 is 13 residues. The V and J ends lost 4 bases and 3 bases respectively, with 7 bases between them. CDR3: CASSSDPNQPQHF. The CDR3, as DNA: TGTGCCAGCAGTTCGGACCCCAATCAGCCCCAGCATTTT.

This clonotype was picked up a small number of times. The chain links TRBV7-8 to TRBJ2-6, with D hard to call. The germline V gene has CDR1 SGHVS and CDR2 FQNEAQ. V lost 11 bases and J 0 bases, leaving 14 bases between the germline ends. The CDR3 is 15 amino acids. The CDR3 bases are TGTGCCGGTGGTGATTTCGACTCTGGGGCCAACGTCCTGACTTTC. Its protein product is CAGGDFDSGANVLTF.

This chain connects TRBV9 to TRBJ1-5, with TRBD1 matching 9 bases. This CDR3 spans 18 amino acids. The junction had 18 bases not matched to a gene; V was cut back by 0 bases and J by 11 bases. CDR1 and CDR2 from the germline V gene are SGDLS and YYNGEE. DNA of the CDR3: TGTGCCAGCAGCGTAGGGTCGACAGGGGGTAGAACCCAAGAGACCCAGCATTTT. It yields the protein CASSVGSTGGRTQETQHF.

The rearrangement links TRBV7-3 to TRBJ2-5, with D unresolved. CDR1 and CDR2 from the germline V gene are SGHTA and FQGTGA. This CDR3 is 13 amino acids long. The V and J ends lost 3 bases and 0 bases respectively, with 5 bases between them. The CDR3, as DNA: TGTGCCAGCAGCTTTCGTTACCAAGAGACCCAGTACTTC. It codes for CASSFRYQETQYF.

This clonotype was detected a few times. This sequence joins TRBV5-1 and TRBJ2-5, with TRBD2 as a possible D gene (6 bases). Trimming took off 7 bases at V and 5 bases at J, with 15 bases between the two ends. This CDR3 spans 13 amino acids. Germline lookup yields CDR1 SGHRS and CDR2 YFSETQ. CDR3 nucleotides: TGCGCCAGCGGTTCCTCTAGCGTTGAGACCCAGTACTTC. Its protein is CASGSSSVETQYF.

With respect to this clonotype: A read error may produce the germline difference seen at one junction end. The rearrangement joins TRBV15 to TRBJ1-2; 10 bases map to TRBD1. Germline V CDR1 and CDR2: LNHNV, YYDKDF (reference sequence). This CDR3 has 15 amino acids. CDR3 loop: CATSNHGQGEGGHTF. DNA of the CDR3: TGTGCCACCAGCAACCATGGACAGGGGGAAGGTGGCCACACCTTC.

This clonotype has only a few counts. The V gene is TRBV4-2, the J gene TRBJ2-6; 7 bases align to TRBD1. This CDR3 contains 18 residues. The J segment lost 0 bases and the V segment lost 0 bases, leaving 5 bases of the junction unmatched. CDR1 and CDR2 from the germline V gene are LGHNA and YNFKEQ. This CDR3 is CASSQEGGWGSGANVLTF. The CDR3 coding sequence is TGTGCCAGCAGCCAAGAAGGGGGCTGGGGCTCTGGGGCCAACGTCCTGACTTTC.

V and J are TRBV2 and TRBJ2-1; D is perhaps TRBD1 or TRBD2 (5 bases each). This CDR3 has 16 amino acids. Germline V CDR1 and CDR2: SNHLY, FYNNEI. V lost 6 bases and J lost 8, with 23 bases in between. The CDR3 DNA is TGTGCCAGCAGGGGACCTGAGTCCGGGGTTAAGGATGAGCAGTTCTTC. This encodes CASRGPESGVKDEQFF.

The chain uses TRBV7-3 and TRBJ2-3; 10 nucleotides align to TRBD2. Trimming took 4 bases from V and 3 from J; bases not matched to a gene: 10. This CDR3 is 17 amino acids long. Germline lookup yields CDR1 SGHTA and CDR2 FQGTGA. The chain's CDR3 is CASSSSGSGGPTDTQYF. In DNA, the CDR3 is TGTGCCAGCAGCTCAAGTGGTAGCGGGGGGCCAACAGATACGCAGTATTTT.